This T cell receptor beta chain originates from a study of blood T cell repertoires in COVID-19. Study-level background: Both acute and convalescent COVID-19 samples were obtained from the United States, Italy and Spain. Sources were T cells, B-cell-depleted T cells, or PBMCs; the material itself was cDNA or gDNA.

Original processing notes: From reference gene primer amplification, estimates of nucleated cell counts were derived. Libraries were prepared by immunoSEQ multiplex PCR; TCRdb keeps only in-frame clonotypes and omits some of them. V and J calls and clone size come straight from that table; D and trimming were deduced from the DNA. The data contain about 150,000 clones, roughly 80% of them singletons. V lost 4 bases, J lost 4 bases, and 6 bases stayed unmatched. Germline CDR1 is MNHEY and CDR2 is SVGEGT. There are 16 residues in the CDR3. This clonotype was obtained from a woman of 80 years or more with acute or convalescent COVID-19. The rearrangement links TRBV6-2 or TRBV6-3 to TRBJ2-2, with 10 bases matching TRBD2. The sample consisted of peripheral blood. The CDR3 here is CASSFLAGDVTGELFF. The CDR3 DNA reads TGTGCCAGCAGTTTTCTAGCGGGAGACGTCACCGGGGAGCTGTTTTTT.